The T cell receptor (beta chain) described here comes from a study of identical twins. There are 16 residues in the CDR3. The junction had 7 bases not matched to a gene; V was cut back by 1 base and J by 6 bases. Germline CDR1 SGDLS, CDR2 YYNGEE. General study findings and limits: For zero-insertion analyses, partial confounding could come from invariant MAIT and iNKT cells. Researchers reported excess low generation probability among twin-shared out-of-frame alpha sequences. Monozygotic twin pairs showed more out-of-frame TCR alpha sharing than models estimated.

Via MiXCR, TCRdb re-called the 5' RACE reads, giving one row per CDR3 protein. Of just over 450,000 distinct CDR3 sequences listed, 14% are singletons. On this clonotype: Its cognate antigen is unknown.

The data were also submitted as part of a second study, on yellow fever vaccine responses in identical twins.

The clonotype comes from a woman in her late teens or twenties in good health. V gene TRBV9 combines with J gene TRBJ2-5, with 12 bases fitting TRBD2. The sequenced sample consisted of CD4+ T cells sorted from blood. CDR3 sequence (DNA): TGTGCCAGCAGCGTACTAGCGGGGGGGTCGGAACAGACCCAGTACTTC. The encoded protein is CASSVLAGGSEQTQYF. The full variable domain, its missing parts supplied by reference TRBV9 and TRBJ2-5, is DSGVTQTPKHLITATGQRVTLRCSPRSGDLSVYWYQQSLDQGLQFLIQYYNGEERAKGNILERFSAQQFPDLHSELNLSSLELGDSALYFCASSVLAGGSEQTQYFGPGTRLLVL.